Listed here are 17 T cell receptor beta chains from one sample, sequenced in a study of cytomegalovirus exposure and HLA in healthy donors. 60 Vbeta and 13 Jbeta primers were used in PCR. Method: immunoSEQ multiplex PCR; TCRdb's copy keeps in-frame clones and lacks some. The data show more than 90,000 clones, with 74% seen just once and about 9.9% held by the top ten. Sample: PBMCs. The receptors originated from a woman aged 50 to 60 in good health and CMV-seropositive.

V and J are TRBV7-2 and TRBJ1-2; the D gene is possibly TRBD1 (5 bases). This CDR3 has 14 residues. V lost 4 bases and J lost 2, with 11 bases in between. Germline CDR1 SGHTA, CDR2 FQGNSA. The CDR3 spells CASSYTTENYGYTF. CDR3 bases: TGTGCCAGCAGCTATACGACAGAGAACTATGGCTACACCTTC.

J is TRBJ1-4 and V is TRBV18; TRBD1 agrees at 10 bases. V gave up 6 bases and J gave up 10 bases; unmatched junction bases: 8. Germline V gene lookup returns CDR1 KGHSH and CDR2 LQKENI. This CDR3 region has 14 residues. This CDR3 reads CASSGTGAKGKLFF. The CDR3 DNA reads as TGTGCCAGCTCTGGGACAGGGGCTAAAGGAAAACTGTTTTTT.

V is TRBV6-5 and J is TRBJ1-2, with a tentative D call TRBD1 (6 bases). The CDR3 sequence is 13 residues long. V lost 5 bases to trimming and J lost 5 bases, with 12 bases between them. Per the germline V gene, CDR1 is MNHEY and CDR2 is SVGAGI. In DNA, the CDR3 is TGTGCCAGCAGTAACGGACAGTGGTATGGCTACACCTTC. Protein: CASSNGQWYGYTF.

The chain links TRBV6-5 to TRBJ1-5; D is possibly TRBD1 (6 bases). V gave up 4 bases and J gave up 3 bases, with 16 bases separating them. The germline gives CDR1 MNHEY, CDR2 SVGAGI. CDR3 length: 16 amino acids. CDR3 nucleotide sequence: TGTGCCAGCAGTTCCTCCGCCGGACAGCTCAATCAGCCCCAGCATTTT. The encoded protein is CASSSSAGQLNQPQHF.

This chain uses TRBV11-3 with TRBJ2-1, with no clear D. The CDR3 length is 14 residues. Trimming removed 4 bases at V and 5 bases at J, with 12 bases between. Germline V gene data show CDR1 as SGHNT and CDR2 as YENEEA. The CDR3: CASSSGAGNNEQFF. The CDR3 nucleotides read TGTGCCAGCAGCTCCGGCGCAGGCAACAATGAGCAGTTCTTC.

The CDR3 sequence: CASSLERNTGELFF. In nucleotides, the CDR3 is TGTGCCAGCAGCTTAGAGAGGAACACCGGGGAGCTGTTTTTT. V usage is TRBV7-2 and J usage is TRBJ2-2; D remains unclear. This CDR3 comprises 14 residues. Germline assignment: CDR1 SGHTA and CDR2 FQGNSA. Trimming stripped 1 base from V and 1 base from J, with 4 bases between.

The J gene is TRBJ2-5, the V gene TRBV19; 7 bases are a match to TRBD2. The V gene's germline CDR1 is LNHDA and CDR2 SQIVND (reference sequence). This CDR3 has 14 amino acids. With 6 bases clipped from V and 0 bases from J, the junction kept 4 bases outside the gene matches. CDR3 coding DNA: TGTGCCAGTAGCTTGGGGGGGAACCAAGAGACCCAGTACTTC. This translates into CASSLGGNQETQYF.

The chain joins TRBV10-2 to TRBJ2-6; tentative D call: TRBD1 (5 bases). The V end was cut by 1 base, the J end by 0 bases, with 13 bases between. This CDR3 comprises 18 residues. Germline assignment: CDR1 WSHSY and CDR2 SAAADI. CDR3 nucleotides: TGCGCCAGCAGTGAGTTCGGCAGGGCGATCTCTGGGGCCAACGTCCTGACTTTC. Amino acids: CASSEFGRAISGANVLTF.

The V gene is TRBV10-2, the J gene TRBJ2-7, with 8 positions matching TRBD2. This CDR3 has 15 residues. V lost 2 bases, J lost 2 bases, and 5 bases stayed unmatched. Germline assignment: CDR1 WSHSY and CDR2 SAAADI. The CDR3, as DNA: TGCGCCAGCAGTGAGCCGCGGGAGGACCCCTACGAGCAGTACTTC. The encoded protein is CASSEPREDPYEQYF.

This chain joins TRBV7-6 and TRBJ2-2, with D possibly TRBD2 on 5 matching bases. V was pared by 3 bases and J by 7 bases, with 12 bases between. This CDR3 comprises 14 residues. Looked up from germline, CDR1 is SGHVS and CDR2 is FNYEAQ. The CDR3 here is CASSFGPSGGELFF. The CDR3 DNA follows: TGTGCCAGCAGCTTCGGACCAAGCGGCGGGGAGCTGTTTTTT.

The chain combines TRBV29-1 with TRBJ1-3; D might be TRBD1 (6 bases). This CDR3 has 15 residues. Looked up from germline, CDR1 is SQVTM and CDR2 is ANQGSEA. V was cut by 0 bases and J by 2 bases, with 11 bases left in between. The CDR3, as DNA: TGCAGCGTTGAAGATACAGGGAGTACTGGAAACACCATATATTTT. As protein: CSVEDTGSTGNTIYF.

The chain joins TRBV7-9 to TRBJ2-1; 14 nucleotides line up with TRBD2. Trimming at V came to 8 bases and at J to 0 bases, leaving 6 bases not matched to a gene. This CDR3 contains 17 residues. Germline V gene lookup returns CDR1 SEHNR and CDR2 FQNEAQ (reference sequence). CDR3 residues: CASVGLAGGSSYNEQFF. The CDR3 DNA is TGTGCCAGCGTCGGACTAGCGGGGGGTAGCTCCTACAATGAGCAGTTCTTC.

The chain combines TRBV7-3 with TRBJ2-3; D remains unclear. The CDR3 has 13 residues. The germline V gene encodes CDR1 SGHTA and CDR2 FQGTGA. Trimming shortened V by 5 bases and J by 2 bases, and 8 bases separated the two germline ends. The CDR3 nucleotides are TGTGCCAGCAGCAGTATGGCCACAGATACGCAGTATTTT. It translates to CASSSMATDTQYF.

The rearrangement links TRBV5-4 to TRBJ1-6, with 10 bases aligning to TRBD1. Germline CDR1 is SGHNT and CDR2 is YYREEE (reference sequence). Trimming at V came to 4 bases and at J to 9 bases, leaving 7 bases not matched to a gene. The length of the CDR3 is 15 residues. The CDR3 region has the DNA TGTGCCAGCAGCAAGGGACAGGGGATGGGTTCACCCCTCCACTTT. Its translation is CASSKGQGMGSPLHF.

This clone was found a few times. This sequence joins TRBV5-1 and TRBJ2-7, with TRBD2 matching 8 bases. The germline V gene has CDR1 SGHRS and CDR2 YFSETQ. After removal of 0 bases from V and 3 bases from J, the junction contained 5 bases not matched to a gene. This CDR3 is built from 15 residues. CDR3 coding DNA: TGCGCCAGCAGCTTGGATCTTAGCGGGGTCTACGAGCAGTACTTC. Amino acid sequence: CASSLDLSGVYEQYF.

This clone has more than one count but fewer than ten. The chain couples TRBV5-6 to TRBJ2-7, with 7 bases lining up with TRBD1. CDR1 and CDR2 (germline): SGHDT, YYEEEE. V dropped 4 bases and J dropped 6; count of bases not matched to a gene: 16. The CDR3 is 16 residues long. The CDR3 bases are TGTGCCAGCAGCGAGTATTCCGGGACAGTGATCGTCGAGCAGTACTTC. It codes for CASSEYSGTVIVEQYF.

The CDR3 nucleotides are TGTGCCAGCAGCTTAGTTTGGGGGCCCCAGTCCGAGCAGTACTTC. Translated: CASSLVWGPQSEQYF. J is TRBJ2-7 and V is TRBV7-2, with D tentatively TRBD1 (6 bases). CDR1 is SGHTA, CDR2 FQGNSA, per germline. The V end lost 1 base, the J end lost 6 bases, and 16 bases lay between the germline ends. This CDR3 region has 15 residues.